The 3 T cell receptor beta chains below all came from one sample that was sequenced in a study of cytomegalovirus exposure and HLA in healthy donors. The study ran its PCR with 60 Vbeta and 13 Jbeta primers. Assay used: immunoSEQ multiplex PCR; TCRdb lists only in-frame clones, some missing. Here the sample spans roughly 150,000 clones, around 75% being singletons. The specimen sequenced was PBMCs. Every receptor here comes from a male donor in good health and CMV-seronegative.

This clone came up once. This sequence joins TRBV2 and TRBJ1-5; 10 nucleotides agree with TRBD1. From germline, CDR1 is SNHLY and CDR2 FYNNEI. After removal of 8 bases from V and 5 bases from J, the junction contained 9 bases not matched to a gene. The CDR3 has 15 residues. The CDR3 DNA follows: TGTGCCAGCGGGAGGGGGGACAGGGGTTATCAGCCCCAGCATTTT. Protein product: CASGRGDRGYQPQHF.

The rearrangement joins TRBV28 to TRBJ1-1; 9 nucleotides agree with TRBD1. The germline V gene encodes CDR1 MDHEN and CDR2 SYDVKM. Trimming at V came to 1 base and at J to 4 bases, leaving 7 bases not matched to a gene. This CDR3 is built from 16 residues. The CDR3: CASSLSQGARGTEAFF. The CDR3 nucleotides are TGTGCCAGCAGTTTATCACAGGGGGCGCGGGGCACTGAAGCTTTCTTT.

This chain joins TRBV6-5 and TRBJ2-5; TRBD1 might be the D (6 bases). CDR3 length: 13 residues. CDR1 and CDR2 (germline): MNHEY, SVGAGI. The V gene lost 5 bases and the J gene lost 1 base, with 8 bases spanning the gap. The CDR3 DNA follows: TGTGCCAGCAGTGGGACAACCCAAGAGACCCAGTACTTC. It is translated as CASSGTTQETQYF.